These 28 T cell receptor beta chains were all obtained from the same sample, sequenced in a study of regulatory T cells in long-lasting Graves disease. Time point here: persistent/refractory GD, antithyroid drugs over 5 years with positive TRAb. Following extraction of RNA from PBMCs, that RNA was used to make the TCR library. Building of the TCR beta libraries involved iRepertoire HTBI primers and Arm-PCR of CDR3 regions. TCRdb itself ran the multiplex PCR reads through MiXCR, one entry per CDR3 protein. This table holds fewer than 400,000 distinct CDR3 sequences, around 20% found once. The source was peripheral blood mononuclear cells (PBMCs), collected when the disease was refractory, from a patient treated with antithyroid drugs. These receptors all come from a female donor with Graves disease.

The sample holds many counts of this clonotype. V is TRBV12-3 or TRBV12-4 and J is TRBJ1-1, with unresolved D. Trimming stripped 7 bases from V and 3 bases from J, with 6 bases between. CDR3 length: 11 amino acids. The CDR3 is CASTVYTEAFF. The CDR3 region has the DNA TGTGCCAGCACCGTGTACACTGAAGCTTTCTTT.

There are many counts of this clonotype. This chain's CDR3 is CASSLRSWRGGILRPQHF. DNA of the CDR3: TGTGCCAGCAGCCTACGGTCATGGAGAGGGGGAATTTTGAGGCCCCAGCATTTT. This sequence joins TRBV28 and TRBJ1-5; perhaps TRBD1 as D (6 bases). Germline CDR1 is MDHEN and CDR2 is SYDVKM. Trimming cost V 6 bases and J 9 bases, with 30 bases left between them. The CDR3 runs to 18 residues.

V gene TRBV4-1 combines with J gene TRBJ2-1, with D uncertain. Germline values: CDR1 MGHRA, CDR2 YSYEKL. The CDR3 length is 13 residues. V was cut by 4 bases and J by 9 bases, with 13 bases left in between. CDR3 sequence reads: CASSPLPESEQFF. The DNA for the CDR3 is TGCGCCAGCAGCCCTCTGCCCGAGAGTGAGCAGTTCTTC.

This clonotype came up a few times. The CDR3 region is CASSQQDLGVPITYEQYF. CDR3 in DNA: TGTGCCAGCAGCCAACAGGATCTCGGGGTCCCGATTACCTACGAGCAGTACTTC. The V call is TRBV3-1, the J call TRBJ2-7; D might be TRBD2 (5 bases). The CDR3 sequence is 18 residues long. Germline CDR1 LGHDT, CDR2 YNNKEL (reference sequence). Between the trimmed V and J ends, which lost 2 bases and 2 bases, there was a span of 22 bases.

This CDR3 is CASSQGRGPTEAFF. The CDR3, as DNA: TGTGCCAGCAGCCAGGGCAGGGGGCCCACTGAAGCTTTCTTT. This chain joins TRBV3-1 and TRBJ1-1, with 8 bases aligning to TRBD1. Trimming cost V 3 bases and J 4 bases; bases outside gene matches: 4. The CDR3 runs 14 residues. Germline CDR1 and CDR2: LGHDT and YNNKEL (reference sequence).

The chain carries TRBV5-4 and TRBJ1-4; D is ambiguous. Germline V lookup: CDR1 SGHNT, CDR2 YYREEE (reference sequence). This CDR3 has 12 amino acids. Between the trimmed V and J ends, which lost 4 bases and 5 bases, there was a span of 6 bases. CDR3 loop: CASSIVNEKLFF. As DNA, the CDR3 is TGTGCCAGCAGCATCGTAAATGAAAAACTGTTTTTT.

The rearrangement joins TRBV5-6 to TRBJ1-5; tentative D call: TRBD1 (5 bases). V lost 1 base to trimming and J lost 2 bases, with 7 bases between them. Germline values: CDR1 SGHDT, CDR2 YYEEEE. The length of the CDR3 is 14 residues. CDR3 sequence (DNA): TGTGCCAGCAGCTTGATGGGGCGCAATCAGCCCCAGCATTTT. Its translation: CASSLMGRNQPQHF.

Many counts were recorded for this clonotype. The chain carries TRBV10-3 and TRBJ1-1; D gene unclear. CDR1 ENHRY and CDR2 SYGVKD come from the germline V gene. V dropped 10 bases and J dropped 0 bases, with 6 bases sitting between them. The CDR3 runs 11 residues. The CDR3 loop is CATRLNTEAFF. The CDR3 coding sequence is TGTGCCACTCGATTGAACACTGAAGCTTTCTTT.

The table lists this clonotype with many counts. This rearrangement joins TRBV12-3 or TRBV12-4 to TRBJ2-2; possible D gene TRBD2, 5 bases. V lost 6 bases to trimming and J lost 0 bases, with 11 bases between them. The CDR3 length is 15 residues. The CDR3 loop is CASRPREANTGELFF. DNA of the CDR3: TGTGCCAGCAGGCCGAGGGAAGCGAACACCGGGGAGCTGTTTTTT.

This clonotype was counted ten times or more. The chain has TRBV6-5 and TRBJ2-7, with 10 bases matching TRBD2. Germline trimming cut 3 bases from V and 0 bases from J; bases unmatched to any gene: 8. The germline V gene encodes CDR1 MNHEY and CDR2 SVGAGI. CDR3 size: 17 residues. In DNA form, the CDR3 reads TGTGCCAGCAGTTATGCTAGCGGGAGCCACAGCTCCTACGAGCAGTACTTC. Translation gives CASSYASGSHSSYEQYF.

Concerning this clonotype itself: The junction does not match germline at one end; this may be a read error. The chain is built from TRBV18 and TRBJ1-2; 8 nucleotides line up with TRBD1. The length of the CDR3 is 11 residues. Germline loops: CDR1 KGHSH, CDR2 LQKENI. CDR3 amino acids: CASSPGQGSFF. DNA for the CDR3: TGTGCCAGCTCACCAGGACAGGGTTCCTTTTTC.

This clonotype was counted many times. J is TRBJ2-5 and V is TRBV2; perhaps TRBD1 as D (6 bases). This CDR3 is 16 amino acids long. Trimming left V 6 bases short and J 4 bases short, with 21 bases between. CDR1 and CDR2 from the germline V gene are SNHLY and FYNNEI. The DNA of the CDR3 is TGTGCCAGCAGGAACTGGGGGCAGGGTGGTATAGAGACCCAGTACTTC. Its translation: CASRNWGQGGIETQYF.

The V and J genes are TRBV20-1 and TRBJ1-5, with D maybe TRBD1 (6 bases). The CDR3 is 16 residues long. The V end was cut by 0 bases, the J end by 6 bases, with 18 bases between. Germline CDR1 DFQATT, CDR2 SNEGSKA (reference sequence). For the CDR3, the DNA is TGCAGTGCTAGAGATCTCAAAGGGGGTGTAGGTCAGCCCCAGCATTTT. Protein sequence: CSARDLKGGVGQPQHF.

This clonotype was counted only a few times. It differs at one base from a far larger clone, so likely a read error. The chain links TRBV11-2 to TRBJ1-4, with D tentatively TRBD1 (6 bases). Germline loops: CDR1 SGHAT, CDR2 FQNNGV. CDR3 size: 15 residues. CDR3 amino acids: CASSFRGQANEELFF. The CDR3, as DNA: TGTGCCAGCAGCTTTCGGGGGCAGGCTAATGAAGAACTGTTTTTT.

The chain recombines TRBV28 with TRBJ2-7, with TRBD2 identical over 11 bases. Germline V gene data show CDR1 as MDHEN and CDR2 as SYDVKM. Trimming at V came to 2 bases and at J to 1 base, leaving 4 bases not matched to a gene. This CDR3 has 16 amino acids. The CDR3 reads CASSLEGLAVSYEQYF. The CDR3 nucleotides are TGTGCCAGCAGTTTAGAGGGACTAGCGGTGTCCTACGAGCAGTACTTC.

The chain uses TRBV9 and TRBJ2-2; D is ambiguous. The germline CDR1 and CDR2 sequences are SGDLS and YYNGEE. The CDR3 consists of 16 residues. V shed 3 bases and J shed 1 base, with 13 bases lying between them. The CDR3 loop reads CASSAQAPGNTGELFF. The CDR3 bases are TGTGCCAGCAGCGCACAAGCCCCAGGGAACACCGGGGAGCTGTTTTTT.

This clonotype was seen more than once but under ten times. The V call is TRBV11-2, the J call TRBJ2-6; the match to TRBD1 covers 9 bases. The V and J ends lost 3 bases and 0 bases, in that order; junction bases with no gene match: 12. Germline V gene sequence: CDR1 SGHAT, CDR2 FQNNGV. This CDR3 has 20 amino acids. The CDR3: CASSLPTDGQGTSGANVLTF. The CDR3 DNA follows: TGTGCCAGCAGCTTGCCAACAGACGGACAGGGGACCTCTGGGGCCAACGTCCTGACTTTC.

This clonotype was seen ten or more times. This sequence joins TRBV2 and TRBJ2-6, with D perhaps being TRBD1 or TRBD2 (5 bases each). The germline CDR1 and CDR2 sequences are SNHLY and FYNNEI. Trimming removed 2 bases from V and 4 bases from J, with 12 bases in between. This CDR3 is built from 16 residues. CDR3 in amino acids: CASSESRGPGANVLTF. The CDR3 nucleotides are TGTGCCAGCAGTGAAAGTCGGGGCCCGGGGGCCAACGTCCTGACTTTC.

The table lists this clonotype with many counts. CDR3 nucleotides: TGCGCCAGCAGTTCCGGGACAGCGTTCTCCTACGAGCAGTACTTC. Translated: CASSSGTAFSYEQYF. V and J are TRBV5-1 and TRBJ2-7; 7 nucleotides match TRBD1. This CDR3 comprises 15 residues. V lost 5 bases, J lost 0 bases, and 8 bases stayed unmatched. Germline V CDR1 and CDR2: SGHRS, YFSETQ.

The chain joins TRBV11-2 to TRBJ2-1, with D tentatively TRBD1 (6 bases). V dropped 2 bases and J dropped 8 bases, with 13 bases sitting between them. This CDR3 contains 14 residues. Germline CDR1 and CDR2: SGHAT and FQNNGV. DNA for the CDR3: TGTGCCAGCAGCTTACCAACAGGGTTCGATGAGCAGTTCTTC. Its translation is CASSLPTGFDEQFF.

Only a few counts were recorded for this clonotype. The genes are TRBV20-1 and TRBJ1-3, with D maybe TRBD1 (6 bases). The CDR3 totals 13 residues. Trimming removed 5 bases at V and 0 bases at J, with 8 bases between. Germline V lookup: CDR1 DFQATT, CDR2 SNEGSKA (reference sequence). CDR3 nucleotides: TGCAGTGCTCGACAGGACTCTGGAAACACCATATATTTT. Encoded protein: CSARQDSGNTIYF.

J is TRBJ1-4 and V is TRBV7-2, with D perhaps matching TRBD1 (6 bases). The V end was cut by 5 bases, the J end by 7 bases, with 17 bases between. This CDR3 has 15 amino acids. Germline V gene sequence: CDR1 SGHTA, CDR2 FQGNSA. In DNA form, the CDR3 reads TGTGCCAGCAGCCTGACGGGGACATTTGGTGAAAAACTGTTTTTT. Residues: CASSLTGTFGEKLFF.

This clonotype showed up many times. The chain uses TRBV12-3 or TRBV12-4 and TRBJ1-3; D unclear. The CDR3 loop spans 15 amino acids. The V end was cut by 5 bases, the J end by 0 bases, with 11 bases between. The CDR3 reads CASSPDLSSGNTIYF. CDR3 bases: TGTGCCAGCAGTCCGGACTTAAGCTCTGGAAACACCATATATTTT.

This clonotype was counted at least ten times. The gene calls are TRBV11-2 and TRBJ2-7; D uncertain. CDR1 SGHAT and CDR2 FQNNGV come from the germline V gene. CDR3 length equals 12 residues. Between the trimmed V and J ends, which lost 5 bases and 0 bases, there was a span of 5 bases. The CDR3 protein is CASSANSYEQYF. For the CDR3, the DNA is TGTGCCAGCAGCGCTAACTCCTACGAGCAGTACTTC.

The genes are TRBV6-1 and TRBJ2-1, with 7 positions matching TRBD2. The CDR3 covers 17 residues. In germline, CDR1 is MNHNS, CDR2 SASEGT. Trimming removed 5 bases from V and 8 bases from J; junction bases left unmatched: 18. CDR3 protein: CASSPLRLADVWDEQFF. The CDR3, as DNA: TGTGCCAGCAGTCCCTTGAGACTAGCCGACGTCTGGGATGAGCAGTTCTTC.

Written as DNA, the CDR3 is TGTGCCAGTAGTATTGGGGAGGGGGTGAACACTGAAGCTTTCTTT. This translates into CASSIGEGVNTEAFF. The chain joins TRBV19 to TRBJ1-1; TRBD1 is a possible D gene (6 bases). Germline lookup yields CDR1 LNHDA and CDR2 SQIVND (reference sequence). V gave up 3 bases and J gave up 0 bases, with 11 bases separating them. The CDR3 loop spans 15 amino acids.

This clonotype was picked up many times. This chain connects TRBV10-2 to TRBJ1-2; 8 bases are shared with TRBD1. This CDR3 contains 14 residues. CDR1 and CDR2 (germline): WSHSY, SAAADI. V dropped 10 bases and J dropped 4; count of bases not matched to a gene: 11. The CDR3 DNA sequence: TGCGCCACCCAGGGCAGGGGGCAGCCCTATGGCTACACCTTC. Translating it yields CATQGRGQPYGYTF.

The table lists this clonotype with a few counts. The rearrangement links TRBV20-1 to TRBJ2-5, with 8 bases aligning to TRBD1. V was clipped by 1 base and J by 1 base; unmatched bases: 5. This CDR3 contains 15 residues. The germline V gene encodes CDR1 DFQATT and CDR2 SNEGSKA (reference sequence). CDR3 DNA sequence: TGCAGTGCTAGAGCCCCGACAGGGGCCCAAGAGACCCAGTACTTC. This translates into CSARAPTGAQETQYF.